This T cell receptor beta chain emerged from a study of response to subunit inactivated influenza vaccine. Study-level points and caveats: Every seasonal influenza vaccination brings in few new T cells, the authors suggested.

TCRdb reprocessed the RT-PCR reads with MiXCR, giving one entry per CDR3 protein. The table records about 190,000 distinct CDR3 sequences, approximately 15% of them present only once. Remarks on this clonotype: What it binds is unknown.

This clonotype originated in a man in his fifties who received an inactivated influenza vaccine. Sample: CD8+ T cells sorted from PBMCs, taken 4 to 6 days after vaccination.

The CDR3 coding sequence is TGTGCCAGCAGTTACTCCAGCGGGGGGAGATCCAATGAGCAGTTCTTC. Amino acid sequence: CASSYSSGGRSNEQFF. The chain uses TRBV6-2 or TRBV6-3 and TRBJ2-1, with TRBD2 identical over 9 bases. V trimming: 0 bases; J trimming: 6 bases; junction bases outside the gene matches: 6. Germline V lookup: CDR1 MNHEY, CDR2 SVGEGT. The CDR3 covers 16 residues.